Below, 13 T cell receptor beta chains from the same sample are listed, as sequenced in a study of blood T cells in healthy people across ages. The use of a sample-barcoded 5' primer and a J-beta primer mix characterized a second PCR of roughly 6 to 12 cycles. TCRdb reprocessed the 5' RACE reads via MiXCR and lists one record per CDR3 protein. The data hold 1.6 million or so distinct CDR3 sequences, with 34% observed a single time. Specimen: blood. These receptors all stem from a woman aged 25 to 39 in good health.

This clonotype came up once. Germline and junction disagree at one end, which may indicate a read error. This chain links TRBV3-1 with TRBJ2-3; the match to TRBD2 covers 14 bases. CDR3 length equals 18 residues. Germline loops: CDR1 LGHDT, CDR2 YNNKEL (reference sequence). The CDR3 coding sequence is TGTGCCAGCAAAAGGACTAGCGGGGGGATTCTACGCGGAGATACGCGGTATTTT. It translates to CASKRTSGGILRGDTRYF.

This clonotype was counted between two and nine times. This sequence joins TRBV3-1 and TRBJ1-3, with unresolved D. Germline V gene sequence: CDR1 LGHDT, CDR2 YNNKEL (reference sequence). This CDR3 region has 15 residues. V dropped 4 bases and J dropped 0 bases, with 10 bases sitting between them. CDR3 nucleotides: TGTGCCAGCAGCCGACGATCCCCCTCTGGAAACACCATATATTTT. Translation gives CASSRRSPSGNTIYF. Variable domain in full (rest from reference TRBV3-1 and TRBJ1-3): DTAVSQTPKYLVTQMGNDKSIKCEQNLGHDTMYWYKQDSKKFLKIMFSYNNKELIINETVPNRFSPKSPDKAHLNLHINSLELGDSAVYFCASSRRSPSGNTIYFGEGSWLTVV.

The CDR3 nucleotides read TGTGCCAGCACCCGGGACTCCTATACGCAGTATTTT. Its translation is CASTRDSYTQYF. The gene calls are TRBV2 and TRBJ2-3; possible D gene TRBD2, 6 bases. The CDR3 loop spans 12 amino acids. Germline V gives CDR1 SNHLY, CDR2 FYNNEI. V dropped 7 bases and J dropped 7 bases, with 12 bases sitting between them.

As regards this clonotype: A single base separates this from a much larger clone, so it may be a read error. The V call is TRBV2, the J call TRBJ1-1; D gene unclear. This CDR3 comprises 13 residues. The V end lost 6 bases, the J end lost 1 base, and 9 bases lay between the germline ends. Germline CDR1 is SNHLY and CDR2 is FYNNEI. CDR3 residues: CASRGRPNTEAFF. In DNA, the CDR3 is TGTGCCAGCAGAGGACGGCCGAACACTGAAGCTTTCTTT.

A few counts support this clonotype. J is TRBJ2-3 and V is TRBV30; TRBD2 aligns across 9 bases. The germline gives CDR1 GTSNPN, CDR2 SVGIG (reference sequence). The CDR3 is 16 amino acids. V was pared by 1 base and J by 6 bases, with 11 bases of the junction left unmatched. The CDR3 region has the DNA TGTGCCTGGAGTGACCCCGGCGGGGGGGCCTTGGATACGCAGTATTTT. This sequence encodes CAWSDPGGGALDTQYF.

This clonotype was seen repeatedly, ten times or more. V is TRBV6-2 or TRBV6-3 and J is TRBJ2-7; no clear D. The germline V gene has CDR1 MNHEY and CDR2 SVGEGT. Trimming stripped 4 bases from V and 1 base from J, with 11 bases between. The CDR3 totals 14 residues. Here the CDR3 DNA reads TGTGCCAGCAGTTTCTCGCTCGGATCCTACGAGCAGTACTTC. Translating gives CASSFSLGSYEQYF.

The rearrangement uses TRBV19 and TRBJ2-1, with D tentatively TRBD1 or TRBD2 (5 bases each). Germline CDR1 LNHDA, CDR2 SQIVND (reference sequence). The CDR3 is made up of 15 amino acids. V shed 6 bases and J shed 0 bases, with 12 bases lying between them. CDR3 in DNA: TGTGCCAGTAGGCTCGTTGGGACCTCCTACAATGAGCAGTTCTTC. This gives the protein CASRLVGTSYNEQFF.

This clonotype was detected a few times. The chain has TRBV6-1 and TRBJ2-7; D is possibly TRBD1 or TRBD2 (5 bases each). CDR3 length: 14 amino acids. The germline V gene has CDR1 MNHNS and CDR2 SASEGT. V lost 2 bases and J lost 0, with 8 bases in between. The CDR3 DNA sequence: TGTGCCAGCAGTGAATATGGGGGCTCCTACGAGCAGTACTTC. Its translation: CASSEYGGSYEQYF.

The chain recombines TRBV29-1 with TRBJ2-3; D unresolved. V dropped 3 bases and J dropped 1 base, with 5 bases sitting between them. The CDR3 consists of 12 residues. Germline CDR1 and CDR2: SQVTM and ANQGSEA. The CDR3 DNA reads TGCAGCGTTGACTGGGGCACAGATACGCAGTATTTT. Its protein is CSVDWGTDTQYF.

This clonotype was seen only a few times. The chain is built from TRBV27 and TRBJ2-1, with D tentatively TRBD1 (6 bases). Germline V CDR1 and CDR2: MNHEY, SMNVEV (reference sequence). The CDR3 sequence is 16 residues long. The V end lost 7 bases, the J end lost 1 base, and 17 bases lay between the germline ends. The CDR3 loop reads CASTPRCRGSYNEQFF. The CDR3 nucleotides read TGTGCCAGCACCCCGAGGTGCAGGGGTTCCTACAATGAGCAGTTCTTC.

J is TRBJ1-1 and V is TRBV10-3; D perhaps matches TRBD1 (6 bases). V was cut by 5 bases and J by 4 bases, with 17 bases left in between. The V gene's germline CDR1 is ENHRY and CDR2 SYGVKD. The length of the CDR3 is 15 residues. Here the CDR3 reads CAISQTGTGLTEAFF. CDR3 coding DNA: TGTGCCATCAGTCAGACAGGAACAGGGCTCACTGAAGCTTTCTTT.

This clonotype was observed a few times. The rearrangement uses TRBV5-1 and TRBJ2-1; 11 bases map to TRBD2. V lost 0 bases, J lost 5 bases, and 7 bases stayed unmatched. The CDR3 extends over 17 amino acids. Germline CDR1 and CDR2: SGHRS and YFSETQ. The CDR3 nucleotides read TGCGCCAGCAGCTTGGGACAGCTAGCGGGAGGAAACAATGAGCAGTTCTTC. Its protein is CASSLGQLAGGNNEQFF.

This clonotype was recorded many times. The CDR3 protein is CASSPPGGGYTF. CDR3 nucleotide sequence: TGTGCCAGCAGCCCCCCGGGGGGTGGCTACACCTTC. The V and J genes are TRBV7-2 and TRBJ1-2, with a tentative D call TRBD1 (5 bases). Germline V gene sequence: CDR1 SGHTA, CDR2 FQGNSA. This CDR3 has 12 amino acids. Trimming took 5 bases from V and 7 from J, leaving 11 bases between them.